The 3 T cell receptor beta chains given below trace back to one sample, sequenced in a study of identical twins. TCRdb analysed the 5' RACE reads with MiXCR anew, one entry per CDR3 protein. This sample has some 710,000 distinct CDR3 sequences, with roughly 6% found just once. The sample was naive T cells sorted from blood. These TCRs come from a man younger than 35 in good health.

This clonotype was counted many times. The chain carries TRBV27 and TRBJ2-1, with 9 bases matching TRBD2. This CDR3 has 15 residues. The V and J ends lost 3 bases and 5 bases, in that order; junction bases with no gene match: 5. Germline V gives CDR1 MNHEY, CDR2 SMNVEV (reference sequence). This CDR3 is CASSFGGRGDNEQFF. The CDR3 DNA follows: TGTGCCAGCAGTTTCGGCGGGAGGGGGGACAATGAGCAGTTCTTC.

In this sample, this clonotype turned up many times. This chain joins TRBV5-1 and TRBJ2-3; possible D gene TRBD2, 5 bases. Trimming shortened V by 5 bases and J by 6 bases, and 10 bases separated the two germline ends. The CDR3 is 12 amino acids. Germline loops: CDR1 SGHRS, CDR2 YFSETQ. CDR3 nucleotide sequence: TGCGCCAGCAGTCCGGGAAAGGATACGCAGTATTTT. It codes for CASSPGKDTQYF.

This clonotype was seen a few times. This chain links TRBV7-9 with TRBJ2-1, with D perhaps matching TRBD1 (6 bases). The CDR3 runs to 16 residues. The germline gives CDR1 SEHNR, CDR2 FQNEAQ (reference sequence). Trimming took 2 bases from V and 5 from J, leaving 16 bases between them. CDR3 DNA sequence: TGTGCCAGCAGCTTACGAGGACAGAACCAGAACAATGAGCAGTTCTTC. Its protein product is CASSLRGQNQNNEQFF.